This entry describes one T cell receptor beta chain. These data come from a study of blood T cell repertoires in COVID-19. Study details: T cells, B-cell-depleted T cells, or PBMCs supplied cDNA or gDNA.

The cohort comprised adults aged roughly 18 to 95 years residing in 20 to 30 US areas. Assay: immunoSEQ multiplex PCR; the TCRdb copy retains only in-frame clones and omits some. The sample lists 360,000 or so clones, over 80% seen once, with 5% to 6% in the top ten. The CDR3 runs to 15 residues. V lost 2 bases, J lost 1 base, and 11 bases lay in between. The V gene's germline CDR1 is MGHRA and CDR2 YSYEKL. Sequencing used PBMCs or T cells enriched from blood (not recorded which). The chain is built from TRBV4-1 and TRBJ1-1; D is uncertain. The origin of this receptor is a woman in her fifties or sixties who had recovered from COVID-19. CDR3 residues: CASSQFYLQNTEAFF. The CDR3 DNA is TGCGCCAGCAGCCAATTCTACCTGCAGAACACTGAAGCTTTCTTT.